Sequencing of this T cell receptor (beta chain) was carried out in a study of shared clonotypes between healthy human individuals (TCRdb year 2020). General notes on the study: The cohort included three men and a couple of women between 18 and 49 years of age. Libraries were prepared and TCR repertoires were sequenced by different laboratories using diverse techniques, in order to increase sequencing depth and limit assay-specific biases. For each donor, CD4 naive and CD4 memory were each given three plates, CD8 naive was given two plates, and CD8 memory was given one plate. Per donor, leukapheresis produced somewhere between about 0.9 and 9.5 billion PBMCs. To estimate repertoire size and how much clonotypes are shared between individuals, the study performed deep sequencing of blood TCR repertoires from roughly five healthy adults.

On the study overall, not on this receptor specifically: Larger estimated clonotype richness was generally found for naive subsets than for memory subsets. Incomplete sequencing was indicated by rarefaction of sorted-subset datasets, despite the large sequencing depth. Sampling was limited to blood, and TCR repertoires in tissue likely differ from TCR repertoires in blood. Compared with non-shared clonotypes, the clonotypes found in all four sorted-subset donors had higher generation probabilities. Because the study included only a small number of donors, the genetic and exposure-history diversity represented was limited. Pairwise subsampling led to the expectation that sequencing depth would affect the degree of clonotype sharing among donors. When a handful of donors were compared, the shared fraction of clonotypes was 5% to 6.5% for naive CD4, approximately 3.3% for naive CD8, about 2.5% for memory CD4, and 0.4% for memory CD8.

The cysteine opens and the phenylalanine closes a CDR3 of 14 amino acids. Only the CDR3 DNA stays, 42 bases, in frame from base 1. CDR1 and CDR2, looked up from the germline V gene, are MDHEN and SYDVKM. V is pruned by 11 bases and J by 5 bases, leaving 15 bases of the junction without a gene match. Healthy HIV-negative adults with no recently reported acute infections or vaccinations were included as donors. Every donor was a Caucasian adult living in Nashville, Tennessee, USA. CD8 memory samples combined magnetically selected CD45RO+ cells with CCR7-negative CD45RA+ effector memory (TemRA) cells. After blood collection by leukapheresis, PBMCs were isolated using Ficoll-Histopaque density gradient centrifugation and then cryopreserved in the vapor phase of liquid nitrogen. Analytical flow cytometry was used to check the purity and quantity of each magnetically sorted T cell population. From each sorted fraction, genomic DNA was isolated and quantified by UV absorbance on a Nanodrop 2000c.

In the case of this clone: The antigen it binds to is not known. No base quality values were provided; no much bigger clone lies one nucleotide off.

Using the deep immunoSEQ assay, TCR CDR3 regions were amplified from genomic DNA by multiplex PCR. Extracted genomic DNA from each cell subset was spread evenly across all wells of several immunoSEQ 96-well plates, with each plate serving as a replicate. For sorted subsets, 150 to 200 ng genomic DNA, equal to about 30,000 T cell genomes, was loaded into each replicate PCR. Purified libraries were quantified with a Qubit 3.0 fluorometer, sized on a Bioanalyzer 2100, and re-quantified with the KAPA Library Quantification kit. Each immunoSEQ 96-well plate was sequenced on its own single-read 150-cycle Illumina NextSeq 550 flow cell. The original pipeline was this. Because the immunoSEQ output included only junctional sequences and no quality scores, the filtering could not be the same as the filtering used for full-length reads. To assign V/J genes and CDR3, sequences were annotated using PyIR, a Python wrapper for IgBLAST v1.9, with IMGT germline references. Reads with weak V/J assignments (E-value above 1e-6), missing CDR3, stop codons, out-of-frame junctions, or ambiguous translated residues were removed. A V3J clonotype was defined by an identical inferred V gene, J gene, and CDR3 amino acid sequence. The percentage overlap between two repertoires was calculated by dividing the number of shared unique clonotypes by the size of the smaller repertoire. Repertoire richness was assessed with RTK rarefaction, the Chao1 estimator, and Recon v2.1 estimates of unobserved clonotypes. Generation probabilities for all TCRbeta clonotypes obtained by the gDNA method from a few donors were computed using OLGA. The clones in this table, taken by TCRdb from immuneACCESS, are in-frame only. Not every clone is retained; where verified, under half of the shortfall comes from an unresolved V gene, and the cause of the rest is unknown. That table supplies the V and J calls and clone size; D and trimming were determined from the DNA. The sample has around 100,000 clones on record, roughly two thirds of them singletons. Roughly 40% of the sample is held by the ten biggest clonotypes.

The sequenced material came from memory CD8+ T cells sorted from blood. This specimen's cell subset or site label, interpreted: CD45RO+ cells pooled with CCR7-negative TemRA cells. The chain is assembled from TRBV28 and TRBJ2-7, with 7 junctional bases fitting TRBD1. The TCR sequence derives from a man younger than 45 in good health. The CDR3 region: CASTLDRVDDEQYF. The nucleotide sequence reads TGTGCCTCTACCCTCGACAGGGTGGACGACGAGCAGTACTTC.